The 15 T cell receptor beta chains given below trace back to one sample, sequenced in a study of T cell repertoires in cytomegalovirus infection. These receptors have no known antigen. Via MiXCR, TCRdb re-called the reads, giving one row per CDR3 protein. The table shows nearly 700,000 distinct CDR3 sequences, with roughly 36% occurring only once. Here the sequenced sample was cultured PBMCs, taken from culture after CMV antigen stimulation. The receptors come from a human donor in good health (CMV status not recorded). Some clones in this sample may be carry-over from other donors' samples.

The chain is built from TRBV7-6 and TRBJ2-1, with no clear D. Germline V gene data show CDR1 as SGHVS and CDR2 as FNYEAQ. The V gene lost 4 bases and the J gene lost 5 bases, with 9 bases spanning the gap. This CDR3 spans 13 amino acids. The CDR3 nucleotides are TGTGCCAGCAGCTCCCAAGTCGACAATGAGCAGTTCTTC. It translates to CASSSQVDNEQFF. Together with reference TRBV7-6 and TRBJ2-1, the CDR3 gives the full variable domain: GAGVSQSPRYKVTKRGQDVALRCDPISGHVSLYWYRQALGQGPEFLTYFNYEAQQDKSGLPNDRFSAERPEGSISTLTIQRTEQRDSAMYRCASSSQVDNEQFFGPGTRLTVL.

The CDR3 nucleotides read TGTGCCAGCAGCTCATCCAGTGAAGAGACCCAGTACTTC. Translation: CASSSSSEETQYF. The chain recombines TRBV7-2 with TRBJ2-5; D ambiguous. V gave up 4 bases and J gave up 3 bases, with 9 bases separating them. Germline assignment: CDR1 SGHTA and CDR2 FQGNSA. CDR3 length: 13 amino acids.

This chain joins TRBV18 and TRBJ2-3; TRBD2 aligns across 8 bases. Unmatched junction bases numbered 1, after V lost 0 bases and J lost 2 bases. The V gene's germline CDR1 is KGHSH and CDR2 LQKENI. The CDR3 runs 15 residues. The CDR3 DNA reads as TGTGCCAGCTCACCACCGCGGGGGGACACAGATACGCAGTATTTT. Amino acids: CASSPPRGDTDTQYF.

This clonotype was seen a few times. V usage is TRBV27 and J usage is TRBJ2-2; TRBD2 is a possible D gene (5 bases). The CDR3 extends over 13 amino acids. CDR1 and CDR2 from the germline V gene are MNHEY and SMNVEV (reference sequence). Trimming removed 6 bases at V and 5 bases at J, with 10 bases between. CDR3 loop: CASRGSQTGELFF. The CDR3 region has the DNA TGTGCCAGCAGAGGGAGTCAGACCGGGGAGCTGTTTTTT.

The table lists this clonotype with a few counts. The chain joins TRBV6-1 to TRBJ1-1; 7 bases are shared with TRBD1. The CDR3 is 17 amino acids. Unmatched junction bases numbered 8, after V lost 1 base and J lost 0 bases. Per germline, CDR1 MNHNS and CDR2 SASEGT. The CDR3 protein is CASSEEWSGTVNTEAFF. CDR3 bases: TGTGCCAGCAGTGAAGAATGGAGCGGGACAGTGAACACTGAAGCTTTCTTT.

The rearrangement uses TRBV27 and TRBJ1-2; 8 nucleotides align to TRBD1. Germline V gene data show CDR1 as MNHEY and CDR2 as SMNVEV (reference sequence). Trimming removed 5 bases from V and 2 bases from J; junction bases left unmatched: 10. The CDR3 has 16 amino acids. The CDR3 loop reads CASSLYIRGRNYGYTF. For the CDR3, the DNA is TGTGCCAGCAGTCTCTATATCAGGGGGCGAAACTATGGCTACACCTTC.

This clonotype occurred a few times. Written as DNA, the CDR3 is TGTGCCAGCAGTCACAGGGACAGCCAAGAGACCCAGTACTTC. Protein sequence: CASSHRDSQETQYF. The chain is built from TRBV12-3 or TRBV12-4 and TRBJ2-5; 7 bases fit TRBD1. There are 14 residues in the CDR3. The V segment lost 5 bases and the J segment 1 base; nucleotides outside the gene matches: 4.

The V call is TRBV7-9, the J call TRBJ2-5, with D possibly being TRBD1 (5 bases). V lost 0 bases to trimming and J lost 7 bases, with 15 bases between them. Germline V CDR1 and CDR2: SEHNR, FQNEAQ (reference sequence). The CDR3 contains 15 residues. CDR3 DNA: TGTGCCAGCAGCTTAGCGGCAGGGAACAGTGGGACCCAGTACTTC. Encoded protein: CASSLAAGNSGTQYF.

This clonotype was seen more than once but under ten times. The V and J genes are TRBV7-2 and TRBJ2-7; no firm D call. Trimming stripped 5 bases from V and 0 bases from J, with 8 bases between. Looked up from germline, CDR1 is SGHTA and CDR2 is FQGNSA. The CDR3 is 13 residues long. The CDR3 protein is CASSTRPSYEQYF. The DNA for the CDR3 is TGTGCCAGCAGCACACGGCCCTCCTACGAGCAGTACTTC.

This chain joins TRBV14 and TRBJ2-3; no definite D call. The germline CDR1 and CDR2 sequences are SGHDN and FVKESK. The CDR3 is made up of 13 amino acids. Trimming took off 4 bases at V and 5 bases at J, with 10 bases between the two ends. Here the CDR3 DNA reads TGTGCCAGCAGCCTCCTCCCTAGAGATACGCAGTATTTT. Amino acids: CASSLLPRDTQYF. The variable domain in full, completed from reference TRBV14 and TRBJ2-3, reads EAGVTQFPSHSVIEKGQTVTLRCDPISGHDNLYWYRRVMGKEIKFLLHFVKESKQDESGMPNNRFLAERTGGTYSTLKVQPAELEDSGVYFCASSLLPRDTQYFGPGTRLTVL.

This clonotype has at least ten counts. The V call is TRBV7-2, the J call TRBJ1-2; no clear D gene. CDR1 is SGHTA, CDR2 FQGNSA, per germline. V was clipped by 2 bases and J by 6 bases, with 19 bases between them. The CDR3 covers 16 residues. The CDR3 spells CASSLHSSIIGNGYTF. CDR3 nucleotide sequence: TGTGCCAGCAGCTTACACTCTTCAATTATCGGAAATGGCTACACCTTC. Combining the CDR3 with reference TRBV7-2 and TRBJ1-2 gives the whole variable domain GAGVSQSPSNKVTEKGKDVELRCDPISGHTALYWYRQSLGQGLEFLIYFQGNSAPDKSGLPSDRFSAERTGGSVSTLTIQRTQQEDSAVYLCASSLHSSIIGNGYTFGSGTRLTVV.

The J gene is TRBJ2-7, the V gene TRBV7-9, with D uncertain. Between the trimmed V and J ends, which lost 2 bases and 4 bases, there was a span of 9 bases. In germline, CDR1 is SEHNR, CDR2 FQNEAQ (reference sequence). This CDR3 is 13 amino acids long. The DNA for the CDR3 is TGTGCCAGCAGCTTACCTTCGCGATACGAGCAGTACTTC. Protein product: CASSLPSRYEQYF. The variable domain in full, completed from reference TRBV7-9 and TRBJ2-7, reads DTGVSQNPRHKITKRGQNVTFRCDPISEHNRLYWYRQTLGQGPEFLTYFQNEAQLEKSRLLSDRFSAERPKGSFSTLEIQRTEQGDSAMYLCASSLPSRYEQYFGPGTRLTVT.

V is TRBV20-1 and J is TRBJ2-1; D is possibly TRBD1 (5 bases). This CDR3 contains 17 residues. The V end lost 5 bases, the J end lost 0 bases, and 20 bases lay between the germline ends. Per germline, CDR1 DFQATT and CDR2 SNEGSKA (reference sequence). The CDR3, as DNA: TGCAGTGCTGTCCCTAGGGGCCGCGGTAGCTCCTACAATGAGCAGTTCTTC. Protein sequence: CSAVPRGRGSSYNEQFF.

This clonotype was seen many times. The chain is built from TRBV7-2 and TRBJ1-2; possible D gene TRBD1, 6 bases. The CDR3 covers 14 residues. The V gene's germline CDR1 is SGHTA and CDR2 FQGNSA. V was pared by 1 base and J by 0 bases, with 6 bases between. The chain's CDR3 is CASSLGTANYGYTF. The CDR3 DNA follows: TGTGCCAGCAGCTTAGGGACAGCTAACTATGGCTACACCTTC.

Only a few counts were recorded for this clonotype. The chain has TRBV7-2 and TRBJ2-3; the match to TRBD2 covers 9 bases. Germline V gene sequence: CDR1 SGHTA, CDR2 FQGNSA. Unmatched junction bases numbered 5, after V lost 2 bases and J lost 5 bases. This CDR3 contains 15 residues. CDR3 in DNA: TGTGCCAGCAGCTTACAGCGGGGGGTAGGAGATACGCAGTATTTT. Its protein is CASSLQRGVGDTQYF. The full variable domain, its missing parts supplied by reference TRBV7-2 and TRBJ2-3, is GAGVSQSPSNKVTEKGKDVELRCDPISGHTALYWYRQSLGQGLEFLIYFQGNSAPDKSGLPSDRFSAERTGGSVSTLTIQRTQQEDSAVYLCASSLQRGVGDTQYFGPGTRLTVL.